These T cell receptor beta chains were read from a single sample in a study of T cells in Graves' hyperthyroidism and ophthalmopathy. One entry per CDR3 protein results from TCRdb running MiXCR on the multiplex PCR reads. The sample includes over 650,000 distinct CDR3 sequences, 45% of them seen just once. The sequenced sample consisted of peripheral blood or thyroid tissue (not recorded which). The receptors were sampled from an adult man with Graves' disease, either hyperthyroidism or ophthalmopathy (not recorded which). CDR3s include the opening cysteine and the closing phenylalanine or tryptophan. Clone size is shown for a subset of rows, as once, few, many or a class of expanded clone.

TRBJ2-6 | . | TRBV29-1 | CSVEWAGANVLTF
TRBJ1-3 | . | TRBV9 | CASSALAGGNTIYF
TRBJ2-7 | many | TRBV9 | CASSAEPRGSYEQYF
TRBJ1-5 | . | TRBV10-2 | CASSIGVSNQPQHF
TRBJ1-6 | . | TRBV7-8 | CASSTTGGRNSPLHF
TRBJ1-2 | few | TRBV12-3/TRBV12-4 | CASSSQQELANYGYTF
TRBJ1-1 | . | TRBV5-6 | CASSFPGQGMGTEAFF
TRBJ1-5 | few | TRBV20-1 | CSARESRNQPQHF
TRBJ1-5 | . | TRBV2 | CAWSVRGRGNQPQHF
TRBJ1-6 | . | TRBV2 | CASSGRVGNSPPHF
TRBJ2-7 | . | TRBV2 | CASSARTGTPLGSYEQYF
TRBJ2-5 | . | TRBV29-1 | CSVDVSETQYF
. | . | TRBV2 | CASRSGTNEQFF
TRBJ2-6 | . | TRBV2 | CASRDPKANVLTF
TRBJ1-1 | . | TRBV19 | CASSLKPWTDEAFF
TRBJ1-2 | many | TRBV12-3/TRBV12-4 | CAISGEGRRGYTF
TRBJ1-6 | . | TRBV15 | CATSRERGLSPLHF
TRBJ1-2 | . | TRBV20-1 | CSARTGGSYGYTF
TRBJ1-2 | . | TRBV12-3/TRBV12-4 | CASSLAPTANYGYTF
TRBJ1-2 | many | TRBV10-3 | CAISDGQQLNYGYTF
TRBJ1-5 | . | TRBV20-1 | CSASLRGRNQPQHF
TRBJ1-6 | . | TRBV10-3 | CASSSGADNSPLHF
TRBJ1-3 | . | TRBV10-3 | CASSYSPWRESSGNTIYF
TRBJ2-5 | . | TRBV7-9 | CASSPPRPGVVETQYF
TRBJ1-3 | . | TRBV7-9 | CASSADRGQGNTIYF
TRBJ1-2 | few | TRBV10-3 | CAISPGDRGQTSGYTF
TRBJ1-2 | . | TRBV5-2 | CASKYGTEEGYTF
TRBJ1-5 | . | TRBV7-2 | CASSLVETQHF
TRBJ1-3 | . | TRBV29-1 | CSVKPGFGNTIYF
TRBJ1-5 | few | TRBV7-2 | CASSLDLNRGQPQHF
TRBJ2-2 | . | TRBV29-1 | CSVRLEVGTGELFF
TRBJ1-1 | . | TRBV6-5 | CASSHGPPGWVAEAFF
TRBJ1-2 | . | TRBV10-3 | CASSLSRAGYGYTF
TRBJ1-2 | many | TRBV9 | CASSVTSLNYGYTF
TRBJ2-7 | . | TRBV7-9 | CASSSWDRKEYEQYF